The 23 T cell receptor beta chains presented below share a single source sample, sequenced in a study of technical replicates of blood from a few donors. Generated by immunoSEQ multiplex PCR, the TCRdb table keeps only in-frame clones and is missing some. The top ten hold approximately 0.22% of the sample, which has some 96,000 clones, approximately 96% seen once. Sequencing was performed on T cells isolated from PBMCs. Every receptor here comes from a human donor in good health.

J is TRBJ2-7 and V is TRBV19; 10 nucleotides align to TRBD2. CDR3 length: 15 amino acids. Germline CDR1 LNHDA, CDR2 SQIVND (reference sequence). V lost 5 bases and J lost 3; bases outside the gene matches: 7. The CDR3 DNA reads as TGTGCCAGTAGTGCGGGACTAGCGAGGAGCTACGAGCAGTACTTC. It specifies CASSAGLARSYEQYF. Variable domain in full (rest from reference TRBV19 and TRBJ2-7): DGGITQSPKYLFRKEGQNVTLSCEQNLNHDAMYWYRQDPGQGLRLIYYSQIVNDFQKGDIAEGYSVSREKKESFPLTVTSAQKNPTAFYLCASSAGLARSYEQYFGPGTRLTVT.

The J gene is TRBJ1-1, the V gene TRBV25-1, with D unresolved. With 3 bases removed from V and 3 bases from J, the gap between germline ends came to 5 bases. The length of the CDR3 is 12 residues. Germline CDR1 and CDR2: MGHDK and SYGVNS. CDR3 sequence (DNA): TGTGCCAGCAGTGACCAGGACACTGAAGCTTTCTTT. As protein: CASSDQDTEAFF.

The J gene is TRBJ1-1, the V gene TRBV10-3, with TRBD1 as a possible D gene (5 bases). The CDR3 is 14 amino acids. The V and J ends lost 5 bases and 3 bases respectively, with 13 bases between them. CDR1 ENHRY and CDR2 SYGVKD come from the germline V gene. CDR3 coding DNA: TGTGCCATCAGTTCCCGGGGGGAGGACACTGAAGCTTTCTTT. Protein sequence: CAISSRGEDTEAFF.

V and J are TRBV28 and TRBJ1-3; TRBD1 might be the D (6 bases). The germline V and J ends were trimmed by 6 bases and 7 bases, with 22 bases remaining between them. Germline V gives CDR1 MDHEN, CDR2 SYDVKM. The CDR3 loop spans 16 amino acids. The CDR3 region is CASSPPGAGFGNTIYF. The CDR3 nucleotides read TGTGCCAGCAGCCCGCCAGGGGCGGGTTTTGGGAACACCATATATTTT.

The chain links TRBV7-9 to TRBJ1-1, with 8 bases that match TRBD1. Germline CDR1 and CDR2: SEHNR and FQNEAQ (reference sequence). V shed 6 bases, J shed 1 base, and the junction held 4 bases outside the gene matches. This CDR3 region has 14 residues. CDR3 DNA sequence: TGTGCCAGCAGTCCAGGGGGCACGAACACTGAAGCTTTCTTT. It encodes CASSPGGTNTEAFF.

The chain uses TRBV27 and TRBJ1-1; D perhaps matches TRBD1 (5 bases). Trimming stripped 4 bases from V and 0 bases from J, with 12 bases between. CDR1 is MNHEY, CDR2 SMNVEV, per germline (reference sequence). The length of the CDR3 is 15 residues. The CDR3 loop reads CASSSNRLLNTEAFF. CDR3 DNA: TGTGCCAGCAGTTCCAACAGGCTTCTGAACACTGAAGCTTTCTTT.

The CDR3 DNA sequence: TGTGCCAGCAGTTACTTCTGGGGTGGAGGCCATGATGGCTACACCTTC. Translated, it gives CASSYFWGGGHDGYTF. V is TRBV27 and J is TRBJ1-2, with D unclear. The germline V gene encodes CDR1 MNHEY and CDR2 SMNVEV (reference sequence). The V end was cut by 4 bases, the J end by 6 bases, with 21 bases between. This CDR3 comprises 16 residues.

The chain links TRBV6-1 to TRBJ1-5; a weak D match, TRBD1 (5 bases). There are 16 residues in the CDR3. Germline CDR1 reads MNHNS; CDR2 reads SASEGT. Between the trimmed V and J ends, which lost 1 base and 0 bases, there was a span of 10 bases. The CDR3 nucleotides read TGTGCCAGCAGTGAAGAGGGGCACCCTAGCAATCAGCCCCAGCATTTT. It codes for CASSEEGHPSNQPQHF.

The rearrangement uses TRBV30 and TRBJ1-6; possibly TRBD1 for D (6 bases). This CDR3 comprises 15 residues. The germline V gene has CDR1 GTSNPN and CDR2 SVGIG (reference sequence). The ends were cut back, 2 bases at V and 5 bases at J, with 13 bases in the middle. CDR3 loop: CAWSQGPTNNSPLHF. DNA for the CDR3: TGTGCCTGGAGTCAGGGGCCTACAAATAATTCACCCCTCCACTTT.

This chain joins TRBV10-1 and TRBJ2-5, with D possibly matching TRBD2 (5 bases). With 4 bases removed from V and 5 bases from J, the gap between germline ends came to 20 bases. Germline V gene data show CDR1 as WNHNN and CDR2 as SYGVQD (reference sequence). The CDR3 sequence is 16 residues long. The DNA for the CDR3 is TGCGCCAGCAGTGTTGGAGGACCCATCGATCGGGAGACCCAGTACTTC. It specifies CASSVGGPIDRETQYF.

This clone is a singleton in its sample. This sequence joins TRBV30 and TRBJ2-7, with D possibly matching TRBD1 (5 bases). The CDR3 length is 14 residues. Germline CDR1 reads GTSNPN; CDR2 reads SVGIG (reference sequence). V was clipped by 2 bases and J by 3 bases, with 14 bases between them. CDR3 residues: CAWSPTYRSYEQYF. The CDR3 DNA sequence: TGTGCCTGGAGTCCGACCTACAGGAGCTACGAGCAGTACTTC.

This clone appeared a single time. The chain has TRBV6-5 and TRBJ1-2; weak D call: TRBD1 (6 bases). With 1 base removed from V and 4 bases from J, the gap between germline ends came to 7 bases. The CDR3 has 13 residues. Per germline, CDR1 MNHEY and CDR2 SVGAGI. CDR3 residues: CASSYYRAYGYTF. DNA for the CDR3: TGTGCCAGCAGTTACTACAGGGCCTATGGCTACACCTTC.

The V gene is TRBV14, the J gene TRBJ2-5, with TRBD1 identical over 8 bases. This CDR3 has 15 residues. Trimming cost V 5 bases and J 4 bases; bases outside gene matches: 9. The germline V gene has CDR1 SGHDN and CDR2 FVKESK. Written as DNA, the CDR3 is TGTGCCAGCAGCGATCGGGACAGGCATAGAGAGACCCAGTACTTC. It codes for CASSDRDRHRETQYF.

This clone was observed a single time. V usage is TRBV5-6 and J usage is TRBJ2-5, with TRBD2 matching 7 bases. Germline CDR1 is SGHDT and CDR2 is YYEEEE. This CDR3 spans 15 amino acids. Trimming took 0 bases from V and 4 from J; bases not matched to a gene: 6. The CDR3 DNA reads as TGTGCCAGCAGCTTGGACCCGGGAGGTGGAGAGACCCAGTACTTC. It translates to CASSLDPGGGETQYF.

The chain combines TRBV7-2 with TRBJ2-3; 7 positions match TRBD2. The J segment lost 7 bases and the V segment lost 6 bases, leaving 4 bases of the junction unmatched. CDR3 length: 12 residues. The germline gives CDR1 SGHTA, CDR2 FQGNSA. For the CDR3, the DNA is TGTGCCAGCAGACGACTAGCCAATACGCAGTATTTT. It codes for CASRRLANTQYF.

This chain links TRBV7-9 with TRBJ2-1, with D unclear. Germline CDR1 and CDR2: SEHNR and FQNEAQ (reference sequence). The CDR3 extends over 13 amino acids. V gave up 4 bases and J gave up 7 bases, with 11 bases separating them. CDR3 nucleotides: TGTGCCAGCAGCTCCTCACATGAAAATGAGCAGTTCTTC. Translation gives CASSSSHENEQFF.

This chain uses TRBV28 with TRBJ2-3; D not certain. Germline V gives CDR1 MDHEN, CDR2 SYDVKM. The V gene lost 8 bases and the J gene lost 7 bases, with 7 bases spanning the gap. The CDR3 runs 10 residues. DNA of the CDR3: TGTGCCAGCGATGAGAATACGCAGTATTTT. It yields the protein CASDENTQYF.

This chain links TRBV4-1 with TRBJ1-2; 7 bases match TRBD1. The CDR3 runs to 18 residues. The germline CDR1 and CDR2 sequences are MGHRA and YSYEKL. With V trimmed by 1 base and J by 1 base, 12 bases remained unmatched. Written as DNA, the CDR3 is TGCGCCAGCAGCCAAGGGCCATTGGGGGACAGTAATAACTATGGCTACACCTTC. As protein: CASSQGPLGDSNNYGYTF.

This chain uses TRBV7-9 with TRBJ1-2; D unclear. The germline gives CDR1 SEHNR, CDR2 FQNEAQ (reference sequence). With 5 bases removed from V and 4 bases from J, the gap between germline ends came to 14 bases. This CDR3 is 14 amino acids long. The CDR3 DNA reads TGTGCCAGCAGCAGAACTGGGCCCGGCTATGGCTACACCTTC. It yields the protein CASSRTGPGYGYTF.

This sequence joins TRBV6-5 and TRBJ2-7; D not resolved. This CDR3 comprises 14 residues. Trimming pared 1 base from V and 5 bases from J, leaving 12 bases between. Germline assignment: CDR1 MNHEY and CDR2 SVGAGI. CDR3 sequence (DNA): TGTGCCAGCAGTTACTTTGGCAGTAGCAACGAGCAGTACTTC. Translation gives CASSYFGSSNEQYF.

This clone was detected once. V gene TRBV13 combines with J gene TRBJ2-1, with 15 positions matching TRBD2. Trimming cost V 5 bases and J 6 bases; bases outside gene matches: 5. The germline V gene encodes CDR1 PRHDT and CDR2 FYEKMQ (reference sequence). The CDR3 totals 16 residues. In DNA, the CDR3 is TGTGCCAGCAGCCCCCGGACTAGCGGGGGGGCCAATGAGCAGTTCTTC. Residues: CASSPRTSGGANEQFF.

This rearrangement joins TRBV28 to TRBJ2-7, with a tentative D call TRBD2 (5 bases). The CDR3 covers 11 residues. Trimming removed 6 bases at V and 6 bases at J, with 9 bases between. Germline loops: CDR1 MDHEN, CDR2 SYDVKM. In DNA, the CDR3 is TGTGCCAGCAGGGCCGGGGTCGAGCAGTACTTC. Its translation: CASRAGVEQYF.

This clone was counted once. The chain uses TRBV6-1 and TRBJ1-3, with unresolved D. The CDR3 has 13 residues. Trimming took off 6 bases at V and 1 base at J, with 7 bases between the two ends. Germline lookup yields CDR1 MNHNS and CDR2 SASEGT. CDR3 region: CASRQQSGNTIYF. Here the CDR3 DNA reads TGTGCCAGCAGACAGCAGTCTGGAAACACCATATATTTT.